This TCR beta chain was sequenced during a study of Tregs in tolerant kidney transplant recipients. V was pared by 0 bases and J by 8 bases, with 8 bases of the junction left unmatched. Looked up from germline, CDR1 is SGDLS and CDR2 is YYNGEE. The CDR3 totals 15 residues. Repertoires were generated with immunoSEQ multiplex PCR, while TCRdb's copy carries only in-frame clones and drops some. The sample shows some 70,000 clones, around 90% of them seen only once. V usage is TRBV9 and J usage is TRBJ2-1, with TRBD2 identical over 7 bases. The TCR sequence derives from a human donor who received a combined kidney and bone marrow transplant. Sequences were derived from CD8+ T cells from blood, sampled before the transplant. CDR3 coding DNA: TGTGCCAGCAGCGTAGATAGCGGGCTTAGCGATGAGCAGTTCTTC. Its protein is CASSVDSGLSDEQFF.